Below are 8 T cell receptor beta chains sequenced from a single sample in a study of T-cell reconstitution after alpha-beta-depleted transplantation in children. Preparation of the TCRbeta library used unique molecular identifiers. TCRdb independently ran MiXCR on the PCR reads; one entry per CDR3 protein. The data contain about 610,000 distinct CDR3 sequences, over 9.5% of them singletons. The material was PBMCs from the stem cell graft donor, obtained from the stem cell graft. The receptor source for this set is a human donor who donated a stem cell graft to a child with acute myeloid leukemia.

The chain links TRBV28 to TRBJ2-7, with unresolved D. The V gene lost 5 bases and the J gene lost 6 bases, with 11 bases spanning the gap. The CDR3 loop spans 12 amino acids. CDR1 is MDHEN and CDR2 is SYDVKM in the germline V gene. The CDR3 DNA sequence: TGTGCCAGCAGTGTTGGCGACCTCGAGCAGTACTTC. This translates into CASSVGDLEQYF.

This clonotype was seen ten or more times. This chain connects TRBV21-1 to TRBJ1-1. TRBV21-1 is assigned pseudogene status. The CDR3 has 15 residues. DNA for the CDR3: TGTGCCAGCAGCAAAGCGGGCCGGATGAACACTGAAGCTTTCTTT. It encodes CASSKAGRMNTEAFF.

This clonotype came up a few times. This chain joins TRBV20-1 and TRBJ2-5; D may match TRBD1 or TRBD2 (6 bases each). The CDR3 is 14 residues long. The germline V gene has CDR1 DFQATT and CDR2 SNEGSKA (reference sequence). Trimming removed 0 bases at V and 4 bases at J, with 12 bases between. CDR3 DNA: TGCAGTGCTAGAGACGGCCGGGGGCTAGAGACCCAGTACTTC. This encodes CSARDGRGLETQYF.

This clonotype was detected a few times. The V call is TRBV2, the J call TRBJ1-5; D is unresolved. Germline values: CDR1 SNHLY, CDR2 FYNNEI. Trimming cost V 6 bases and J 0 bases, with 9 bases left between them. The CDR3 spans 14 residues. In DNA form, the CDR3 reads TGTGCCAGCAGGGGGTACGCTAGCAATCAGCCCCAGCATTTT. Encoded protein: CASRGYASNQPQHF.

The chain couples TRBV9 to TRBJ2-7, with D perhaps matching TRBD2 (6 bases). The CDR3 is 15 amino acids. V was pared by 4 bases and J by 3 bases, with 17 bases between. Per germline, CDR1 SGDLS and CDR2 YYNGEE. The CDR3 DNA follows: TGTGCCAGCAGCTCATATCGGGGGAGATTCTACGAGCAGTACTTC. This encodes CASSSYRGRFYEQYF. The whole variable domain, remainder taken from reference TRBV9 and TRBJ2-7, is DSGVTQTPKHLITATGQRVTLRCSPRSGDLSVYWYQQSLDQGLQFLIQYYNGEERAKGNILERFSAQQFPDLHSELNLSSLELGDSALYFCASSSYRGRFYEQYFGPGTRLTVT.

This clonotype was counted only a few times. The chain uses TRBV3-1 and TRBJ2-7, with D tentatively TRBD1 or TRBD2 (5 bases each). CDR3 size: 15 residues. Germline CDR1 reads LGHDT; CDR2 reads YNNKEL (reference sequence). Trimming removed 4 bases from V and 0 bases from J, with 13 bases in between. The CDR3, as DNA: TGTGCCAGCAGCCCCCGGGGCCAGAGCTCCTACGAGCAGTACTTC. Translating gives CASSPRGQSSYEQYF.

The chain links TRBV7-2 to TRBJ2-7, with D perhaps matching TRBD2 (6 bases). This CDR3 is 14 amino acids long. With 5 bases removed from V and 0 bases from J, the gap between germline ends came to 11 bases. Germline CDR1 reads SGHTA; CDR2 reads FQGNSA. The CDR3 region has the DNA TGTGCCAGCAGCGGGCAGGGACTCTCCTACGAGCAGTACTTC. It is translated as CASSGQGLSYEQYF.

This clonotype turned up a few times. The chain recombines TRBV11-2 with TRBJ1-2; 7 bases map to TRBD1. After removal of 3 bases from V and 5 bases from J, the junction contained 0 bases not matched to a gene. This CDR3 is 12 amino acids long. The germline V gene has CDR1 SGHAT and CDR2 FQNNGV. The CDR3 protein is CASSLTGYGYTF. CDR3 coding DNA: TGTGCCAGCAGCTTGACAGGGTATGGCTACACCTTC.